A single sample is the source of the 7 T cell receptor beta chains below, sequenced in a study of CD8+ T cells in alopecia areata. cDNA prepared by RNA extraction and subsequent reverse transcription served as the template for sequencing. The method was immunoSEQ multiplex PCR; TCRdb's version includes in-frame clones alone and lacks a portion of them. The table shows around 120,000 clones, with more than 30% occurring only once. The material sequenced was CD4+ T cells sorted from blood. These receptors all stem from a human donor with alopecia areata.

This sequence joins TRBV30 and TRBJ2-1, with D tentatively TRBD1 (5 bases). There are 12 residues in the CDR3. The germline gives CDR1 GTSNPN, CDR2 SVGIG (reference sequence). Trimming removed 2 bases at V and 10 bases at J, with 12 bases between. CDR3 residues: CAWSTGQGEQFF. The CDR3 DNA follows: TGTGCCTGGAGTACCGGGCAGGGCGAGCAGTTCTTC.

CDR3: CASSPTQRVGYGYTF. CDR3 nucleotide sequence: TGCGCCAGCAGCCCGACTCAGAGGGTTGGGTATGGCTACACCTTC. The chain has TRBV4-3 and TRBJ1-2; no reliable D call. The V end was cut by 4 bases, the J end by 5 bases, with 17 bases between. The CDR3 loop spans 15 amino acids. CDR1 is LGHNA, CDR2 YSLEER, per germline.

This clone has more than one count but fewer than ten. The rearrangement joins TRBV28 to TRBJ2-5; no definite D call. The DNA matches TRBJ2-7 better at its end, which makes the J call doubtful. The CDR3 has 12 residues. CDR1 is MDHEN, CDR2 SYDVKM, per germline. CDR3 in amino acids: CASNEVTYEQYF. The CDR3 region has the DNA TGTGCCAGCAATGAAGTCACCTACGAGCAGTACTTC.

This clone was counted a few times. CDR3 nucleotides: TGCAGCGGCAGGGACTCCTACGAGCAGTACTTC. Its translation: CSGRDSYEQYF. The chain employs TRBV29-1 and TRBJ2-7; D is perhaps TRBD1 (5 bases). V was clipped by 7 bases and J by 0 bases, with 7 bases between them. The CDR3 totals 11 residues. Germline assignment: CDR1 SQVTM and CDR2 ANQGSEA.

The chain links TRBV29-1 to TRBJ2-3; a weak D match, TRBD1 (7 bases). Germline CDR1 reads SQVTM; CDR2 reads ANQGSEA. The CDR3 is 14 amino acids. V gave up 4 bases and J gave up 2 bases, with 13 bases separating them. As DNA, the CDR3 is TGCAGCGTTGGGCGGGGACAGCACACAGATACGCAGTATTTT. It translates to CSVGRGQHTDTQYF.

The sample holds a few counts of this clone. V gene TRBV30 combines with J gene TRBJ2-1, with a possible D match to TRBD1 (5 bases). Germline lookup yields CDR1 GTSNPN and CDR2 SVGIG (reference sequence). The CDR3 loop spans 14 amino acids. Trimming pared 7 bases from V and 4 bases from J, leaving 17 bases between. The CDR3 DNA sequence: TGTGCCTCACAAAACGCAGGGTATTACAATGAGCAGTTCTTC. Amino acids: CASQNAGYYNEQFF.

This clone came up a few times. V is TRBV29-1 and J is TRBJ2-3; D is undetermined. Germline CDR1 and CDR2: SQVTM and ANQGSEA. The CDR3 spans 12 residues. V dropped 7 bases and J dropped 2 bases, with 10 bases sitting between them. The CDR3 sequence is CSAHLPTDTQYF. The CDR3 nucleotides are TGCAGCGCCCACCTTCCCACAGATACGCAGTATTTT.